This entry concerns a single TCR beta chain. Its antigen is undetermined. This sample was taken from a study of OX40 agonist ivuxolimab in advanced cancers. Libraries were prepared by immunoSEQ multiplex PCR; TCRdb keeps only in-frame clonotypes and omits some of them. The data contain 70,000 to 95,000 clones, about 95% of them singletons. V lost 0 bases and J 7 bases, leaving 9 bases between the germline ends. This CDR3 is 14 amino acids long. The germline gives CDR1 SGHTA, CDR2 FQGTGA. Study findings and constraints: Researchers did not determine the expanded peripheral T cells' antigen specificity.

This chain joins TRBV7-3 and TRBJ2-2, with D unresolved. Source: CD4+ or CD8+ T cells sorted from blood, taken in a trial of the OX40 agonist ivuxolimab. The clonotype originates from an adult with an advanced solid tumor such as melanoma, head and neck, liver or kidney cancer. CDR3 bases: TGTGCCAGCAGCTTAACCGGGCCGGACGGGGAGCTGTTTTTT. Amino acids: CASSLTGPDGELFF.